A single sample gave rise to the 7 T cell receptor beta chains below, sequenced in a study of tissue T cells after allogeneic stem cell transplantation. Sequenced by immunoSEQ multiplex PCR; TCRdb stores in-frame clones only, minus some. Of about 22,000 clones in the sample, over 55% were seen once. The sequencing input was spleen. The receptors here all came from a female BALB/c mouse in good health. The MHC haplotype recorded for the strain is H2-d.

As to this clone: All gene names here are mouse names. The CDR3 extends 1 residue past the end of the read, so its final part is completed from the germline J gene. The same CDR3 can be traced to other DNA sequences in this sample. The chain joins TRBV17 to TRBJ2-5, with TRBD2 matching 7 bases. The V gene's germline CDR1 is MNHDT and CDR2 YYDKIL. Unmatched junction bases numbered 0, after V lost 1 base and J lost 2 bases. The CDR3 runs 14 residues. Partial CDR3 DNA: TGTGCTAGCAGTAGAGCTGGGGGCCAAGACACCCAGTAC. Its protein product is CASSRAGGQDTQY. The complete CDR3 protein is CASSRAGGQDTQYF.

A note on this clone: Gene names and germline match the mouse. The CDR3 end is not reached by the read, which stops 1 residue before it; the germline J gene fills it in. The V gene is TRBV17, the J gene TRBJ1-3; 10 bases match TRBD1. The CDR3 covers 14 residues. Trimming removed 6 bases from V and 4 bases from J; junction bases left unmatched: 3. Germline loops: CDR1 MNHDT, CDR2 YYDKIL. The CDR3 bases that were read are TGTGCTAGCAGAGGGACAGGGGTAGGAAATACGCTCTAT. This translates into CASRGTGVGNTLY. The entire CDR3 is CASRGTGVGNTLYF.

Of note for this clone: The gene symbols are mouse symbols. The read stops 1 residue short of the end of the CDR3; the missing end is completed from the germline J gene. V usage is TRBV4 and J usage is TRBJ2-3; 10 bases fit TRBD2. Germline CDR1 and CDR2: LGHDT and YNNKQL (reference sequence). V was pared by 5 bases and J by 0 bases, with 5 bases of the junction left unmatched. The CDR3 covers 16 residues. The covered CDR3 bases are TGTGCCAGCAGCCTCGGGACTGGGGCTAGTGCAGAAACGCTGTAT. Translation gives CASSLGTGASAETLY. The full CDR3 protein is CASSLGTGASAETLYF.

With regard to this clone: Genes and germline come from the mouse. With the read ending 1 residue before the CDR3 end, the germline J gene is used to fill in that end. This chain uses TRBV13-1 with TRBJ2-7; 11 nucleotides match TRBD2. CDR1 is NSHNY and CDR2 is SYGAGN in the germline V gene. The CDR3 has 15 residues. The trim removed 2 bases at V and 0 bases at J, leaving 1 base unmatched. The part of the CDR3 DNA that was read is TGTGCCAGCAGTGAGACTGGGGGGGTCTCCTATGAACAGTAC. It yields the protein CASSETGGVSYEQY. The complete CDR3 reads CASSETGGVSYEQYF.

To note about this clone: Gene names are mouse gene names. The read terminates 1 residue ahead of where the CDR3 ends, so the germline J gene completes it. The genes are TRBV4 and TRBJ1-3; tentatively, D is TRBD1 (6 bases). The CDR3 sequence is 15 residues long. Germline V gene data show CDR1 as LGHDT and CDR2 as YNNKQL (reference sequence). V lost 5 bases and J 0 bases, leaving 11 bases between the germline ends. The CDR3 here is CASSPGHNSGNTLYF. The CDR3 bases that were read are TGTGCCAGCAGCCCGGGACATAATTCTGGAAATACGCTCTAT. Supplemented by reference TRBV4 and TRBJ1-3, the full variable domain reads ETAVFQTPNYHVTQVGNEVSFNCKQTLGHDTMYWYKQDSKKLLKIMFSYNNKQLIVNETVPRRFSPQSSDKAHLNLRIKSVEPEDSAVYLCASSPGHNSGNTLYFGEGSRLIVV.

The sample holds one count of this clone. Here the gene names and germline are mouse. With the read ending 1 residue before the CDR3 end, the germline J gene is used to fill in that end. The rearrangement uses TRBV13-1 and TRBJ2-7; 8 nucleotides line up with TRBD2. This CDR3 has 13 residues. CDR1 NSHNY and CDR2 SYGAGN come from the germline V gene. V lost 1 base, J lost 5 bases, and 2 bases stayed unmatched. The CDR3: CASSDWGGHEQYF. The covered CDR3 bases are TGTGCCAGCAGTGATTGGGGGGGGCATGAACAGTAC.

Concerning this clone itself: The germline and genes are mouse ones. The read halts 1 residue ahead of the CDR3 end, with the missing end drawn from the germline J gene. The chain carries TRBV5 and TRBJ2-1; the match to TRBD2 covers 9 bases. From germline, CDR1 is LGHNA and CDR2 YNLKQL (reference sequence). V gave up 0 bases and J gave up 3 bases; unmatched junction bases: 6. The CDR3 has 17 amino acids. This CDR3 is CASSQDRTGESYAEQFF. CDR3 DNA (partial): TGTGCCAGCAGCCAAGATAGGACTGGGGAGAGCTATGCTGAGCAGTTC.